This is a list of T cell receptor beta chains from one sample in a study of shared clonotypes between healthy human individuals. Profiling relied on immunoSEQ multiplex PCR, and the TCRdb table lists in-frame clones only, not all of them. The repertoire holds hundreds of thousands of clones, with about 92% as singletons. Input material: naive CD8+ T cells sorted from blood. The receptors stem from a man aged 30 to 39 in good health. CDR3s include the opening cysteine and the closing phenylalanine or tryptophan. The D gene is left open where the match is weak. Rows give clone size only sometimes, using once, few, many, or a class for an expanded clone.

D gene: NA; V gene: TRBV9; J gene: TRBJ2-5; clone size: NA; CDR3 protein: CASSVGWRGQETQYF; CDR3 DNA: TGTGCCAGCAGCGTAGGTTGGCGGGGTCAAGAGACCCAGTACTTC
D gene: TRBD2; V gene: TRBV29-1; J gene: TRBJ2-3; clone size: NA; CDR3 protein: CSVVLAGGSDTQYF; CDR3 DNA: TGCAGCGTTGTCCTAGCGGGAGGATCCGATACGCAGTATTTT
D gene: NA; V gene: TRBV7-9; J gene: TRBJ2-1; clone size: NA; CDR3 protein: CASSHRLGKDNEQFF; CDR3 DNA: TGTGCCAGCAGCCATAGACTGGGCAAGGACAATGAGCAGTTCTTC
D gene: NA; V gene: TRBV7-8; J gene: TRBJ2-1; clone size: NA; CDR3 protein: CASSPRGTYNEQFF; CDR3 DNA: TGTGCCAGCAGCCCACGGGGCACCTACAATGAGCAGTTCTTC
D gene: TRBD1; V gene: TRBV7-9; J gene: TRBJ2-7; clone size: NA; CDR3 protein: CASSRDRGWYEQYF; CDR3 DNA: TGTGCCAGCAGCCGGGACAGGGGATGGTACGAGCAGTACTTC
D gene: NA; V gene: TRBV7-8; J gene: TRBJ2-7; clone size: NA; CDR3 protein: CASTSSVGWLSHEQYF; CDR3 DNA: TGTGCCAGCACCTCGTCGGTGGGTTGGTTGAGCCACGAGCAGTACTTC
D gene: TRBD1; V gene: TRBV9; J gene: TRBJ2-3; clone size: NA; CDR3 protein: CASSVEPGTGVYPGTDTQYF; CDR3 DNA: TGTGCCAGCAGCGTAGAGCCCGGGACAGGGGTGTACCCGGGCACAGATACGCAGTATTTT
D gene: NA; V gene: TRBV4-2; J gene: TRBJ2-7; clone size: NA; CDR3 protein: CASSQGLANYEQYF; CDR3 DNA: TGTGCCAGCAGCCAAGGGCTTGCGAACTACGAGCAGTACTTC
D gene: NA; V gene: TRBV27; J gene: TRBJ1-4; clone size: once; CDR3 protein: CASSLLGAEEKLFF; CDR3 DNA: TGTGCCAGCAGTTTGCTGGGGGCGGAGGAAAAACTGTTTTTT
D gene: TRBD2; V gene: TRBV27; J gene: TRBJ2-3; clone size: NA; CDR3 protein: CASSPPLAGVTDTQYF; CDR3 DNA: TGTGCCAGCAGTCCTCCACTAGCGGGAGTGACAGATACGCAGTATTTT
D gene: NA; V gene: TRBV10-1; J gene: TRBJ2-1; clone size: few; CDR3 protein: CASSPRQVSYNEQFF; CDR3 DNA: TGCGCCAGCAGTCCTCGACAGGTCTCCTACAATGAGCAGTTCTTC
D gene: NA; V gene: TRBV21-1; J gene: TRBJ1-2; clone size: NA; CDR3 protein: CASILDRRHYGYTF; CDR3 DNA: NA
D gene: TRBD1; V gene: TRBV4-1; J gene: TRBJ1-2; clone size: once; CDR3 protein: CASSQEVRGQDYGYTF; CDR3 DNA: TGCGCCAGCAGCCAAGAAGTCAGGGGGCAGGACTATGGCTACACCTTC
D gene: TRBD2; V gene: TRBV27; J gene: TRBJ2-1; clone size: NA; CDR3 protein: CASRGLAGGPYNEQFF; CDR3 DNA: TGTGCCAGCAGAGGACTAGCGGGAGGGCCTTACAATGAGCAGTTCTTC
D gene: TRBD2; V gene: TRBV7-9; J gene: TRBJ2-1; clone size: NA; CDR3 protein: CASSSGLAGASYNEQFF; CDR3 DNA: TGTGCCAGCAGCTCGGGACTAGCGGGAGCCTCCTACAATGAGCAGTTCTTC
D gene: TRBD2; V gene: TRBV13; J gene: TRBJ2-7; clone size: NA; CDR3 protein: CASTLSGRREGEQYF; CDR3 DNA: TGTGCCAGCACCCTTAGCGGGAGGAGAGAGGGCGAGCAGTACTTC
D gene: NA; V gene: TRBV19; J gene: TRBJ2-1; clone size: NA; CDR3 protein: CASSIGPVAGSYNEQFF; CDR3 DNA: TGTGCCAGTAGTATAGGGCCGGTAGCCGGCTCCTACAATGAGCAGTTCTTC
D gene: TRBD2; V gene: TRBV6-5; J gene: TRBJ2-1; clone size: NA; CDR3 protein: CASSYSRGNYNEQFF; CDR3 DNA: TGTGCCAGCAGTTACTCGCGGGGGAACTACAATGAGCAGTTCTTC
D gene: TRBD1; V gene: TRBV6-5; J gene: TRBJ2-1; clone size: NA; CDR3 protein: CASSYGTGYNEQFF; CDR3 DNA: TGTGCCAGCAGTTACGGGACAGGTTACAATGAGCAGTTCTTC
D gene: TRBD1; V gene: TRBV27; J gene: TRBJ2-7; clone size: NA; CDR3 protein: CASSPMPAGTGAHEQYF; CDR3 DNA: TGTGCCAGCAGCCCTATGCCCGCCGGGACAGGGGCCCACGAGCAGTACTTC
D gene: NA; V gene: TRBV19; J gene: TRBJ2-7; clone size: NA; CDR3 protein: CATQKGSSYEQYF; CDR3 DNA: TGTGCCACCCAGAAGGGGAGCTCCTACGAGCAGTACTTC
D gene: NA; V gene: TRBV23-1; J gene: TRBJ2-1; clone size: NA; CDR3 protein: CASSQLQGRNEQFF; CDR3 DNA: TGCGCCAGCAGTCAACTCCAGGGCCGGAATGAGCAGTTCTTC
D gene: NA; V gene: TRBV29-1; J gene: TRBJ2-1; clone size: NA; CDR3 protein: CSVVGGESSSYNEQFF; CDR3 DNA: TGCAGCGTTGTGGGGGGTGAGTCAAGCTCCTACAATGAGCAGTTCTTC
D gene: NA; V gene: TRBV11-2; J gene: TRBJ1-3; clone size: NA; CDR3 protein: CASSSIDWGSGNTIYF; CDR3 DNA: TGTGCCAGCAGTTCAATCGACTGGGGATCTGGAAACACCATATATTTT
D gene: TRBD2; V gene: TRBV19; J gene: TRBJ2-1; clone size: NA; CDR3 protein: CASSTIAGGSNEQFF; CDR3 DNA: TGTGCCAGTAGTACCATAGCGGGGGGATCCAATGAGCAGTTCTTC
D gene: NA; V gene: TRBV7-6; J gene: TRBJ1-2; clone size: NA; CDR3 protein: CASSPGWADGYTF; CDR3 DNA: TGTGCCAGCAGCCCGGGCTGGGCGGATGGCTACACCTTC
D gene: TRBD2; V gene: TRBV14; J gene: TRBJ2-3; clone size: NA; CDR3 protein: CASSPTETSETDTQYF; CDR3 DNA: TGTGCCAGCAGCCCGACCGAAACTAGCGAGACAGATACGCAGTATTTT
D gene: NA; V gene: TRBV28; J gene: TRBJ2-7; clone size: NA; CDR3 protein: CASSPQLYEQYF; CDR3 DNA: TGTGCCAGCAGTCCCCAACTCTACGAGCAGTACTTC
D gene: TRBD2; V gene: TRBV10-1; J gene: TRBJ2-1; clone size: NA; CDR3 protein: CATDSGSVYNEQFF; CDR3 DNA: TGCGCCACTGATAGCGGGAGCGTGTACAATGAGCAGTTCTTC
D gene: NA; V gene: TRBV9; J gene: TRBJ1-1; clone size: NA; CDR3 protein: CASSVVPSRVHEAFF; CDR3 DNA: TGTGCCAGCAGCGTAGTTCCCTCCAGAGTTCATGAAGCTTTCTTT
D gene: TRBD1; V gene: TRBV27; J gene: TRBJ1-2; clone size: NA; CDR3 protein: CASSLGTGGFYGYTF; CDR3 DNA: TGTGCCAGCAGTTTAGGGACAGGGGGCTTCTATGGCTACACCTTC
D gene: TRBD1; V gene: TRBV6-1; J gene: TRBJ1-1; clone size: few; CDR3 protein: CASSEPGQGARTEAFF; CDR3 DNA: TGTGCCAGCAGTGAACCGGGACAGGGGGCACGGACTGAAGCTTTCTTT
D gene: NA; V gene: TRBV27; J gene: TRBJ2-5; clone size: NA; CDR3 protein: CASSQGLTGETQYF; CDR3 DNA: TGTGCCAGCAGCCAAGGACTTACGGGGGAGACCCAGTACTTC
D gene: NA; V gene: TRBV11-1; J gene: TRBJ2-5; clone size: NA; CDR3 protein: CASSETGETQYF; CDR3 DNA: TGTGCCAGCAGTGAAACCGGGGAGACCCAGTACTTC
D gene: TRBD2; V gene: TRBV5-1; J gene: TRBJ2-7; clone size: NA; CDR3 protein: CASSPGTSGRNSYEQYF; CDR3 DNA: TGCGCCAGCAGCCCCGGGACTAGCGGGAGAAACTCCTACGAGCAGTACTTC
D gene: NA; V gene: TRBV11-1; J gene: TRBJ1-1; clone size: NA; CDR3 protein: CASSLVGAGVSSTEAFF; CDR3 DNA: TGTGCCAGCAGCTTGGTGGGGGCCGGGGTGAGTAGCACTGAAGCTTTCTTT
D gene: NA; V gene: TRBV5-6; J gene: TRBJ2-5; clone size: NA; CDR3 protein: CASSLAWTRETQYF; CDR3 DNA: TGTGCCAGCAGCTTGGCTTGGACGAGAGAGACCCAGTACTTC
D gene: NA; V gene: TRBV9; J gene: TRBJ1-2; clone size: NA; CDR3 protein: CASSPTNGYTF; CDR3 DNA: TGTGCCAGCAGCCCTACGAATGGCTACACCTTC
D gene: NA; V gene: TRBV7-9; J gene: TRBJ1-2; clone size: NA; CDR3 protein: CASSLPKQPQDGYTF; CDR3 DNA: TGTGCCAGCAGCTTACCGAAACAACCCCAGGATGGCTACACCTTC
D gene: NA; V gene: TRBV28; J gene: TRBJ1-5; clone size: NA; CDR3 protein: CAGRRNSNQPQHF; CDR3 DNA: TGTGCCGGAAGACGGAATAGCAATCAGCCCCAGCATTTT
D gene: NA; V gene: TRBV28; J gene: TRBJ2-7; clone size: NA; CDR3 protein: CASSFPLTGNSYEQYF; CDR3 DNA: TGTGCCAGCAGTTTTCCCCTGACAGGCAATTCCTACGAGCAGTACTTC
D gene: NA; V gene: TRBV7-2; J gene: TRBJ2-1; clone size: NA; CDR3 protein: CATLDIYNEQFF; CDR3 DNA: TGTGCCACCTTGGACATCTACAATGAGCAGTTCTTC
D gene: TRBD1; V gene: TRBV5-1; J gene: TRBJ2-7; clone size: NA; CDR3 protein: CASSVGTGYYEQYF; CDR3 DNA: TGCGCCAGCAGCGTTGGGACAGGGTATTATGAGCAGTACTTC
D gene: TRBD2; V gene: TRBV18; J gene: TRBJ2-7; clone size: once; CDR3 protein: CASSPGLAAFYEQYF; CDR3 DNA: TGTGCCAGCTCACCCGGACTAGCGGCGTTCTACGAGCAGTACTTC
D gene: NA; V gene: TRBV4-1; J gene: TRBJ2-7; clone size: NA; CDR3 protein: CASSQVPSISGPYEQYF; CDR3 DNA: TGCGCCAGCAGCCAAGTTCCCTCTATAAGTGGCCCCTACGAGCAGTACTTC
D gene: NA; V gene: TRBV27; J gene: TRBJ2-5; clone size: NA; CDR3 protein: CASTEGETQYF; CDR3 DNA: TGTGCCAGCACCGAGGGGGAGACCCAGTACTTC